A single sample is the source of the 27 T cell receptor beta chains below, sequenced in a study of blood T cells in healthy people across ages. PCR was performed a second time for about 7 to 12 cycles using a sample-barcoded 5' primer and a J-beta primer mix. TCRdb reprocessed the 5' RACE reads with MiXCR, giving one entry per CDR3 protein. In the table there are approximately 810,000 distinct CDR3 sequences, 29% of which are singletons. Sequencing was performed on blood. These receptors all come from a woman older than 75 in good health.

The chain employs TRBV12-3 or TRBV12-4 and TRBJ2-5; 9 bases align to TRBD1. The CDR3 runs 16 residues. The junction had 12 bases not matched to a gene; V was cut back by 6 bases and J by 4 bases. The CDR3 DNA follows: TGTGCCAGCAGCTTACAGGGGACAGGGTGGGGAGAGACCCAGTACTTC. The encoded protein is CASSLQGTGWGETQYF.

Details on this clonotype: The conserved phenylalanine or tryptophan normally closing the CDR3 is absent here, so this likely arose from a read error. The genes are TRBV6-2 or TRBV6-3 and TRBJ1-6, with 7 bases that match TRBD1. The ends lost 6 bases at V and 4 bases at J; junction bases unmatched: 12. The germline CDR1 and CDR2 sequences are MNHEY and SVGEGT. The CDR3 covers 17 residues. This CDR3 is CASSNVGTELYNSPLHV. The DNA of the CDR3 is TGTGCCAGCAGCAACGTCGGGACAGAGCTATATAATTCACCCCTCCACGTT.

This clonotype was detected once. This chain links TRBV25-1 with TRBJ2-5, with D tentatively TRBD1 or TRBD2 (6 bases each). This CDR3 is built from 16 residues. Trimming pared 1 base from V and 3 bases from J, leaving 15 bases between. Germline V CDR1 and CDR2: MGHDK, SYGVNS. CDR3 nucleotide sequence: TGTGCCAGCAGTGAATTGTGGAGGGGGGCCAAAGAGACCCAGTACTTC. Its translation is CASSELWRGAKETQYF.

The chain carries TRBV9 and TRBJ2-1; 8 positions agree with TRBD1. Germline CDR1 SGDLS, CDR2 YYNGEE. The length of the CDR3 is 19 residues. Germline trimming cut 4 bases from V and 0 bases from J; bases unmatched to any gene: 15. The chain's CDR3 is CASSRSPLSDRGSYNEQFF. In DNA form, the CDR3 reads TGTGCCAGCAGCCGTTCTCCTCTTTCAGACAGGGGCTCCTACAATGAGCAGTTCTTC. Drawing the rest from reference TRBV9 and TRBJ2-1, the complete variable domain is DSGVTQTPKHLITATGQRVTLRCSPRSGDLSVYWYQQSLDQGLQFLIQYYNGEERAKGNILERFSAQQFPDLHSELNLSSLELGDSALYFCASSRSPLSDRGSYNEQFFGPGTRLTVL.

V and J are TRBV9 and TRBJ1-2; no definite D call. The V end lost 0 bases, the J end lost 5 bases, and 8 bases lay between the germline ends. Per germline, CDR1 SGDLS and CDR2 YYNGEE. CDR3 length: 13 amino acids. CDR3 amino acids: CASSVGLGYGYTF. The CDR3 DNA reads as TGTGCCAGCAGCGTAGGCTTGGGATATGGCTACACCTTC.

This rearrangement joins TRBV20-1 to TRBJ2-7, with 8 bases aligning to TRBD2. CDR1 and CDR2 (germline): DFQATT, SNEGSKA (reference sequence). The junction had 8 bases not matched to a gene; V was cut back by 3 bases and J by 1 base. The CDR3 loop spans 15 amino acids. In DNA form, the CDR3 reads TGCAGTGCTAGCCAGCTAGCGGGTTTTTCCTACGAGCAGTACTTC. Its protein is CSASQLAGFSYEQYF.

This clonotype was seen a few times. V and J are TRBV7-6 and TRBJ2-3, with D perhaps matching TRBD2 (5 bases). Germline CDR1 SGHVS, CDR2 FNYEAQ. V was cut by 1 base and J by 7 bases, with 12 bases left in between. There are 14 residues in the CDR3. This CDR3 is CASSLGAGGNTQYF. CDR3 coding DNA: TGTGCCAGCAGCTTAGGGGCCGGAGGCAATACGCAGTATTTT.

The J gene is TRBJ1-2, the V gene TRBV6-2 or TRBV6-3; D ambiguous. CDR1 and CDR2 (germline): MNHEY, SVGEGT. Trimming shortened V by 5 bases and J by 7 bases, and 14 bases separated the two germline ends. The CDR3 is made up of 13 amino acids. CDR3 sequence: CASSHDGLGGYTF. The CDR3 nucleotides are TGTGCCAGCAGTCACGACGGACTGGGTGGCTACACCTTC.

This clonotype was seen ten or more times. This chain links TRBV10-2 with TRBJ1-2; TRBD1 is a possible D gene (5 bases). V was clipped by 4 bases and J by 13 bases, with 13 bases between them. Germline loops: CDR1 WSHSY, CDR2 SAAADI. The CDR3 consists of 11 residues. CDR3 protein: CASSGGYGATF. In DNA form, the CDR3 reads TGCGCCAGCAGTGGGGGGTATGGGGCCACCTTC.

A word on this clonotype: Since a much larger clone is just one base distant, this may be a read error. The chain employs TRBV7-2 and TRBJ2-6, with D uncertain. CDR1 and CDR2 (germline): SGHTA, FQGNSA. The CDR3 is 12 residues long. The CDR3 sequence: CASSLGNHVPTF. The CDR3 DNA reads TGTGCCAGCAGCTTAGGGAACCACGTCCCGACTTTC.

In this sample, this clonotype turned up many times. The chain couples TRBV27 to TRBJ1-6, with D unclear. Deletions cut 4 bases from V and 6 bases from J, with 13 bases between. The CDR3 consists of 15 residues. The germline gives CDR1 MNHEY, CDR2 SMNVEV (reference sequence). This CDR3 is CASSSTLVINSPLHF. In DNA form, the CDR3 reads TGTGCCAGCAGTTCTACCCTTGTTATTAATTCACCCCTCCACTTT.

Only a few counts were recorded for this clonotype. This chain connects TRBV27 to TRBJ1-2; possibly TRBD1 for D (6 bases). Germline V gene lookup returns CDR1 MNHEY and CDR2 SMNVEV (reference sequence). CDR3 length: 15 residues. The ends were cut back, 6 bases at V and 4 bases at J, with 18 bases in the middle. CDR3: CASRTSIRGLYGYTF. CDR3 DNA: TGTGCCAGCAGAACCTCGATCAGGGGACTCTATGGCTACACCTTC.

The chain links TRBV5-1 to TRBJ1-4; D is possibly TRBD1 (5 bases). The V end was cut by 6 bases, the J end by 8 bases, with 17 bases between. CDR3 length: 14 amino acids. The germline V gene has CDR1 SGHRS and CDR2 YFSETQ. This chain's CDR3 is CASTLRAGSEKLFF. Here the CDR3 DNA reads TGCGCCAGCACCTTACGGGCAGGGAGCGAAAAACTGTTTTTT. The whole variable domain, remainder taken from reference TRBV5-1 and TRBJ1-4, is KAGVTQTPRYLIKTRGQQVTLSCSPISGHRSVSWYQQTPGQGLQFLFEYFSETQRNKGNFPGRFSGRQFSNSRSEMNVSTLELGDSALYLCASTLRAGSEKLFFGSGTQLSVL.

The sample holds a few counts of this clonotype. The rearrangement uses TRBV7-7 and TRBJ2-1, with D possibly called TRBD1 or TRBD2 (5 bases each). This CDR3 has 14 residues. The germline V gene encodes CDR1 SSHAT and CDR2 FNYEAQ (reference sequence). V dropped 1 base and J dropped 9 bases, with 13 bases sitting between them. Here the CDR3 DNA reads TGTGCCAGCAGCTTAGAAGGGGACCTAAGTGAGCAGTTCTTC. This codes for CASSLEGDLSEQFF.

The rearrangement links TRBV29-1 to TRBJ2-3, with TRBD2 matching 11 bases. This CDR3 is built from 16 residues. J gave up 1 base and V 1 base, and 4 bases lay outside the gene matches. Germline loops: CDR1 SQVTM, CDR2 ANQGSEA. Here the CDR3 DNA reads TGCAGCGTTGAAGGGCTACTAGCGGGGGGCACAGATACGCAGTATTTT. This translates into CSVEGLLAGGTDTQYF.

The J gene is TRBJ1-1, the V gene TRBV6-1, with D maybe TRBD1 (5 bases). This CDR3 comprises 13 residues. Between the trimmed V and J ends, which lost 2 bases and 6 bases, there was a span of 10 bases. The germline V gene encodes CDR1 MNHNS and CDR2 SASEGT. DNA of the CDR3: TGTGCCAGCAGTGAAAGGGGAACCCCTGAAGCTTTCTTT. This translates into CASSERGTPEAFF.

This clonotype came up many times. The chain uses TRBV5-1 and TRBJ2-5; the D gene is possibly TRBD1 (6 bases). The CDR3 is 16 residues long. Germline V gene sequence: CDR1 SGHRS, CDR2 YFSETQ. The ends were cut back, 4 bases at V and 6 bases at J, with 22 bases in the middle. The CDR3 bases are TGCGCCAGCAGCGGGACGACAGGTCCCCAATTGAAGACCCAGTACTTC. Translation: CASSGTTGPQLKTQYF.

This clonotype was recorded at least ten times. This chain links TRBV11-2 with TRBJ2-1, with D unresolved. V lost 0 bases to trimming and J lost 2 bases, with 5 bases between them. This CDR3 region has 14 residues. CDR1 SGHAT and CDR2 FQNNGV come from the germline V gene. This chain's CDR3 is CASSLDSTYNEQFF. The CDR3 bases are TGTGCCAGCAGCTTAGATAGCACCTACAATGAGCAGTTCTTC.

This clonotype has more than one count but fewer than ten. V and J are TRBV5-1 and TRBJ2-5, with 16 bases identical to TRBD2. Trimming took 4 bases from V and 5 from J; bases not matched to a gene: 2. CDR3 length: 15 amino acids. Per the germline V gene, CDR1 is SGHRS and CDR2 is YFSETQ. CDR3 nucleotides: TGCGCCAGCAGCGGGACTAGCGGGGGGGCGGAGACCCAGTACTTC. It yields the protein CASSGTSGGAETQYF. Complete variable domain (other parts from reference TRBV5-1 and TRBJ2-5): KAGVTQTPRYLIKTRGQQVTLSCSPISGHRSVSWYQQTPGQGLQFLFEYFSETQRNKGNFPGRFSGRQFSNSRSEMNVSTLELGDSALYLCASSGTSGGAETQYFGPGTRLLVL.

This clonotype was seen many times. The chain employs TRBV14 and TRBJ2-1, with a tentative D call TRBD1 (5 bases). Germline V gene sequence: CDR1 SGHDN, CDR2 FVKESK. This CDR3 is 14 amino acids long. Trimming left V 3 bases short and J 3 bases short, with 9 bases between. The CDR3: CASSQDTFYNEQFF. Here the CDR3 DNA reads TGTGCCAGCAGCCAGGACACCTTCTACAATGAGCAGTTCTTC.

In this sample, this clonotype turned up many times. The chain has TRBV11-2 and TRBJ2-3, with a weak D call TRBD2 (6 bases). Trimming took 5 bases from V and 3 from J, leaving 12 bases between them. The CDR3 extends over 14 amino acids. The V gene's germline CDR1 is SGHAT and CDR2 FQNNGV. The CDR3 loop reads CASSPRGATDTQYF. For the CDR3, the DNA is TGTGCCAGCAGCCCCCGCGGGGCGACAGATACGCAGTATTTT.

This clonotype appeared many times. V is TRBV6-2 or TRBV6-3 and J is TRBJ1-2; D may be TRBD1 (6 bases). The CDR3 has 14 residues. Trimming shortened V by 2 bases and J by 7 bases, and 14 bases separated the two germline ends. Germline lookup yields CDR1 MNHEY and CDR2 SVGEGT. The CDR3 DNA is TGTGCCAGCAGTTACCTGACAGGAACTGGTGGCTACACCTTC. Its translation: CASSYLTGTGGYTF.

In its sample, this clonotype was seen many times. The rearrangement joins TRBV7-9 to TRBJ2-1; D might be TRBD1 (6 bases). This CDR3 spans 12 amino acids. CDR1 and CDR2 from the germline V gene are SEHNR and FQNEAQ (reference sequence). V lost 5 bases and J lost 9, with 11 bases in between. CDR3 sequence reads: CASSRDISEQFF. The CDR3 nucleotides read TGTGCCAGCAGCCGGGACATCTCTGAGCAGTTCTTC.

The sample holds many counts of this clonotype. The CDR3 nucleotides read TGTGCCAGCAGCCCACCCGTCGACAGTTACGGTAATCAGCCCCAGCATTTT. Its protein is CASSPPVDSYGNQPQHF. The chain employs TRBV7-2 and TRBJ1-5, with D possibly matching TRBD1 (5 bases). Germline V gives CDR1 SGHTA, CDR2 FQGNSA. This CDR3 spans 17 amino acids. V shed 5 bases and J shed 4 bases, with 21 bases lying between them.

The sample holds a few counts of this clonotype. The CDR3 protein is CASSLAQGVGYTF. CDR3 sequence (DNA): TGTGCCAGCAGTTTAGCTCAAGGGGTTGGCTACACCTTC. The chain is built from TRBV28 and TRBJ1-2; weak D call: TRBD1 (5 bases). This CDR3 spans 13 amino acids. CDR1 and CDR2 (germline): MDHEN, SYDVKM. Between the trimmed V and J ends, which lost 2 bases and 7 bases, there was a span of 11 bases.

The chain joins TRBV7-2 to TRBJ2-3, with no clear D. This CDR3 has 17 amino acids. Trimming cost V 1 base and J 2 bases, with 16 bases left between them. The germline CDR1 and CDR2 sequences are SGHTA and FQGNSA. This CDR3 reads CASSLEALALPTDTQYF. The CDR3 bases are TGTGCCAGCAGCTTAGAGGCCCTCGCCCTTCCCACAGATACGCAGTATTTT.

This clonotype was observed many times. This chain connects TRBV7-9 to TRBJ2-3, with TRBD1 identical over 8 bases. The CDR3 has 16 amino acids. V was pared by 3 bases and J by 4 bases, with 9 bases of the junction left unmatched. Germline loops: CDR1 SEHNR, CDR2 FQNEAQ (reference sequence). The CDR3 nucleotides are TGTGCCAGCAGCTTGGAGGACAGGGTGGAATCAGATACGCAGTATTTT. As protein: CASSLEDRVESDTQYF.